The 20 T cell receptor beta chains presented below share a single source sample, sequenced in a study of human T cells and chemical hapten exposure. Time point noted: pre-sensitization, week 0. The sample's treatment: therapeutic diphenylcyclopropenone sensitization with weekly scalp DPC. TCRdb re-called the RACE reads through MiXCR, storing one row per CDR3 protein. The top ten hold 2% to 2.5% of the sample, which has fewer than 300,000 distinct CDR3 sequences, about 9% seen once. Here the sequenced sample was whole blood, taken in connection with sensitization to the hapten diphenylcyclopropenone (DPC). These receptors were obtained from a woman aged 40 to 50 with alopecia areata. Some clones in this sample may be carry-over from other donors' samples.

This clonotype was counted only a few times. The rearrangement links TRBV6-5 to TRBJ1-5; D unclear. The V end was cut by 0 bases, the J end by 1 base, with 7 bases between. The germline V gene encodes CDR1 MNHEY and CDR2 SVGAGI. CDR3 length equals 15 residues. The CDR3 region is CASSYSRHSNQPQHF. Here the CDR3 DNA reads TGTGCCAGCAGTTACTCCCGACACAGCAATCAGCCCCAGCATTTT.

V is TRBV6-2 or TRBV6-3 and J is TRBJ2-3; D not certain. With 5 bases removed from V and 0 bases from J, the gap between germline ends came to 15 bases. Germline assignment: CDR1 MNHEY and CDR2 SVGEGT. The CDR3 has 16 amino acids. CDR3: CASSPIRQTSTDTQYF. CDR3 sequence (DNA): TGTGCCAGCAGTCCCATCAGGCAGACAAGCACAGATACGCAGTATTTT.

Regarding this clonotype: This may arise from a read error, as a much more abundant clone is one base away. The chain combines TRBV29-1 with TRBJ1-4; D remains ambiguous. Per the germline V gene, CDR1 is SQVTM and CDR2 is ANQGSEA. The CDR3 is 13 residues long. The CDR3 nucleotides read TGCGGCGTTGTAGGGTCAGCGAATGAAAAACTGTTTTTT. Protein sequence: CGVVGSANEKLFF.

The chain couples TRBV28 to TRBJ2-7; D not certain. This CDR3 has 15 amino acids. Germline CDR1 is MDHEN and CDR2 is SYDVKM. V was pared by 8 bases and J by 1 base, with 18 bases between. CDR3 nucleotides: TGTGCCAGCTATTCCGGGCGGAGTGGATCCTACGAGCAGTACTTC. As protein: CASYSGRSGSYEQYF.

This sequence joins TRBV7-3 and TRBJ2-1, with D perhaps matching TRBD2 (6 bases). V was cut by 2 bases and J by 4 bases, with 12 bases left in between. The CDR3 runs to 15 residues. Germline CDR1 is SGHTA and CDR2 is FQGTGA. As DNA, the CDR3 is TGTGCCAGCAGCTTATCGGGGGACGGATACAATGAGCAGTTCTTC. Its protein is CASSLSGDGYNEQFF.

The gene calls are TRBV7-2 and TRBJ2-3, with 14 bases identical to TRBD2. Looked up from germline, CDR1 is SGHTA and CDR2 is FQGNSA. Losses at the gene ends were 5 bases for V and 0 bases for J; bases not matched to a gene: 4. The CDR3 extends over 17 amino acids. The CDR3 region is CASSIRLAGGSTDTQYF. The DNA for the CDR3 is TGTGCCAGCAGCATCCGACTAGCGGGAGGGAGCACAGATACGCAGTATTTT.

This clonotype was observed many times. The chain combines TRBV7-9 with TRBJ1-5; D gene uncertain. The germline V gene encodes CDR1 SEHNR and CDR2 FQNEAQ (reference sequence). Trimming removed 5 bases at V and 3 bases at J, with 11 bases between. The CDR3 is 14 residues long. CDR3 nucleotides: TGTGCCAGCAGCCCGGTATATGCCAATCAGCCCCAGCATTTT. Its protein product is CASSPVYANQPQHF.

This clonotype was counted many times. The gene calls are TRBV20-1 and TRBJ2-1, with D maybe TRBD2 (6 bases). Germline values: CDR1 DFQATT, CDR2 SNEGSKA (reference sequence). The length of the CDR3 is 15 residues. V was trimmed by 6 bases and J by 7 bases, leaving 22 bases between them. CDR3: CSAGGPSVPSNEQFF. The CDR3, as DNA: TGCAGTGCCGGAGGGCCTAGCGTTCCTAGTAATGAGCAGTTCTTC.

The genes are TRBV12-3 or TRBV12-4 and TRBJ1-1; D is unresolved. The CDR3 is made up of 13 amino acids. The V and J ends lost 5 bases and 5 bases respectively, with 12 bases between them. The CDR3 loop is CASSRSPETEAFF. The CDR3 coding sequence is TGTGCCAGCAGTCGTAGCCCGGAGACTGAAGCTTTCTTT.

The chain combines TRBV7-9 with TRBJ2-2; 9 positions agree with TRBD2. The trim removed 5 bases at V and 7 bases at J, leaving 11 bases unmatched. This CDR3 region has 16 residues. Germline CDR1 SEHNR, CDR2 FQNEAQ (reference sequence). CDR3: CASSRPGGRAVGELFF. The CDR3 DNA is TGTGCCAGCAGCCGTCCCGGCGGGAGGGCAGTCGGGGAGCTGTTTTTT.

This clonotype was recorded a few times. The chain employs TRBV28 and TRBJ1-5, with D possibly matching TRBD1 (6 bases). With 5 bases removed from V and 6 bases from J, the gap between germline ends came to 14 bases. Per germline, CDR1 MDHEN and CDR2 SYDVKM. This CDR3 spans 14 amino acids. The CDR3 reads CASSRGGPSQPQHF. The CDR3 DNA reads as TGTGCCAGCAGTCGGGGGGGCCCTAGTCAGCCCCAGCATTTT.

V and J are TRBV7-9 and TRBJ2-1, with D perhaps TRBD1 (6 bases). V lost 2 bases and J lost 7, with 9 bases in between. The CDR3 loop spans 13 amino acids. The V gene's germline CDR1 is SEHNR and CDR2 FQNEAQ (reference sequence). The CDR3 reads CASSLLGANEQFF. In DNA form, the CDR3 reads TGTGCCAGCAGCTTACTGGGGGCAAATGAGCAGTTCTTC.

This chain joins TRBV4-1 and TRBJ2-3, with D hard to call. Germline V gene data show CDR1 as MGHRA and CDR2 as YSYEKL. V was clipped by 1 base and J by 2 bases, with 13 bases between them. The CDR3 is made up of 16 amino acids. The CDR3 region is CASSQAWTEVTDTQYF. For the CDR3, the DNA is TGCGCCAGCAGCCAAGCGTGGACGGAAGTCACAGATACGCAGTATTTT.

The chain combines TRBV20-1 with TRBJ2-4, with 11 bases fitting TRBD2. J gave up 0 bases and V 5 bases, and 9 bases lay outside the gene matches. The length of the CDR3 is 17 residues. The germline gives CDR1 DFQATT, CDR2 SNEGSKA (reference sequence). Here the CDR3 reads CSASVAGGHLAKNIQYF. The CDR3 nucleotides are TGCAGTGCTTCCGTAGCGGGAGGGCACCTAGCCAAAAACATTCAGTACTTC.

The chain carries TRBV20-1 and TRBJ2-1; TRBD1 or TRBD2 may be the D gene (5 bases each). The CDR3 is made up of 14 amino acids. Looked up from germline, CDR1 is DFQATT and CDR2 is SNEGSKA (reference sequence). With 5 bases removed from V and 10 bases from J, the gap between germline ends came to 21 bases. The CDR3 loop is CSAPIVGVAWEQFF. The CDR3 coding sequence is TGCAGTGCTCCCATTGTGGGGGTGGCATGGGAGCAGTTCTTC.

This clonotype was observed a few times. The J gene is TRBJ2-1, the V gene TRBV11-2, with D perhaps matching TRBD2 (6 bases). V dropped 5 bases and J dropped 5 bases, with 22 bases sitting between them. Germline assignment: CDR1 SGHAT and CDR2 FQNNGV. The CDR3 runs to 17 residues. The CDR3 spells CASSPTAGSGQNNEQFF. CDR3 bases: TGTGCCAGCAGCCCAACGGCTGGTAGCGGACAAAACAATGAGCAGTTCTTC.

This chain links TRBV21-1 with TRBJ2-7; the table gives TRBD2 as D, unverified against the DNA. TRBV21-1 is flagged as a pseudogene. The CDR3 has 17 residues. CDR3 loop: CASSKRGTSGNSYEQYF. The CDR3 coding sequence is TGTGCCAGCAGCAAACGTGGGACTAGCGGAAATTCCTACGAGCAGTACTTC.

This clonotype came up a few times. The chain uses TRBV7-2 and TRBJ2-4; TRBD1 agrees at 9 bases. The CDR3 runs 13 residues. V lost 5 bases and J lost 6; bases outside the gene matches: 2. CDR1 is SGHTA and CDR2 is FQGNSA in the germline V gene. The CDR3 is CASSPGQGNIQYF. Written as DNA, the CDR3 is TGTGCCAGCAGCCCGGGACAGGGAAACATTCAGTACTTC.

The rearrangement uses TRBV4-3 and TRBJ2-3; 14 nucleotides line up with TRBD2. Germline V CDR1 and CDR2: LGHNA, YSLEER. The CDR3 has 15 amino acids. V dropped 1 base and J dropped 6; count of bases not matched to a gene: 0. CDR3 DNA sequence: TGCGCCAGCAGCCAAGGGACTAGCGGGAGGGATACGCAGTATTTT. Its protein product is CASSQGTSGRDTQYF.

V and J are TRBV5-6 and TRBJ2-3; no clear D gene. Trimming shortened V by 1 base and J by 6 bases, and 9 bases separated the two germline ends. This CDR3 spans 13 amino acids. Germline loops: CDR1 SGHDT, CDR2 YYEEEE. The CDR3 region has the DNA TGTGCCAGCAGCTTGTCCGGGCCTGATACGCAGTATTTT. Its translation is CASSLSGPDTQYF.